The TCR beta chain under discussion was sequenced for a study of blood T cells in healthy people across ages. A second PCR of 7 to 11 cycles used a sample-barcoded 5' primer and a J-beta primer mix. TCRdb analysed the 5' RACE reads with MiXCR anew, one entry per CDR3 protein. The table shows about 1.6 million distinct CDR3 sequences, with around 35% occurring only once. Germline V lookup: CDR1 DFQATT, CDR2 SNEGSKA (reference sequence). V lost 2 bases and J 4 bases, leaving 12 bases between the germline ends. This CDR3 has 14 amino acids. The specimen sequenced was blood. The clonotype originates from a woman aged 25 to 45 in good health. J is TRBJ1-3 and V is TRBV20-1, with D perhaps matching TRBD1 (5 bases). This CDR3 reads CSARPRALGNTIYF. The CDR3 nucleotides are TGCAGTGCTAGACCCAGGGCTCTGGGAAACACCATATATTTT.